These 19 T cell receptor beta chains share one sample of origin, sequenced in a study of T cell repertoires in cytomegalovirus infection. MiXCR, run by TCRdb on the reads, gives a single entry per CDR3 protein. The sample consists of 600,000 to 800,000 distinct CDR3 sequences, roughly a quarter of them appearing once. The sample taken for sequencing was CD8+ T cells from PBMCs. The receptor source for this set is a human donor in good health (CMV status not recorded). Some clones in this sample may be carry-over from other donors' samples.

This clonotype was picked up a small number of times. V is TRBV28 and J is TRBJ1-1, with 8 nucleotides matching TRBD1. There are 16 residues in the CDR3. CDR1 and CDR2 from the germline V gene are MDHEN and SYDVKM. The trim removed 5 bases at V and 0 bases at J, leaving 8 bases unmatched. The CDR3 nucleotides are TGTGCCAGCAGTCCCGGACAGGGTCCCCTGAACACTGAAGCTTTCTTT. This translates into CASSPGQGPLNTEAFF.

This sequence joins TRBV4-3 and TRBJ1-4; D unclear. This CDR3 contains 16 residues. Germline loops: CDR1 LGHNA, CDR2 YSLEER. V shed 0 bases and J shed 7 bases, with 15 bases lying between them. CDR3 amino acids: CASSQEPWQIGEKLFF. As DNA, the CDR3 is TGCGCCAGCAGCCAAGAGCCGTGGCAGATAGGTGAAAAACTGTTTTTT.

This clonotype has only a few counts. The chain joins TRBV7-3 to TRBJ2-3; no definite D call. CDR3 length: 15 amino acids. Germline V gene data show CDR1 as SGHTA and CDR2 as FQGTGA. Trimming took off 5 bases at V and 2 bases at J, with 14 bases between the two ends. In DNA, the CDR3 is TGTGCCAGCAGCCCCGGTGGATTCGTCACAGATACGCAGTATTTT. Encoded protein: CASSPGGFVTDTQYF.

This clonotype is a singleton in its sample. Relative to the germline gene, one junction end is altered; a read error may explain this. The chain joins TRBV7-8 to TRBJ1-1, with TRBD1 identical over 7 bases. Germline CDR1 SGHVS, CDR2 FQNEAQ. This CDR3 region has 11 residues. The CDR3 protein is CVSSGTAEAFF. CDR3 coding DNA: TGTGTCAGCAGCGGGACAGCTGAAGCTTTCTTT.

The table lists this clonotype with a few counts. V usage is TRBV20-1 and J usage is TRBJ1-4; D is perhaps TRBD1 (6 bases). There are 17 residues in the CDR3. Germline assignment: CDR1 DFQATT and CDR2 SNEGSKA (reference sequence). Trimming removed 0 bases from V and 7 bases from J, with 21 bases in between. The CDR3 region has the DNA TGCAGTGCTAGAGATCAAGTAGGGGGTCGCATGAGTGAAAAACTGTTTTTT. Its translation: CSARDQVGGRMSEKLFF.

As regards this clonotype: An end of the junction differs from the germline gene, which may be a read error. The chain recombines TRBV11-2 with TRBJ2-1, with D possibly matching TRBD2 (5 bases). CDR1 and CDR2 (germline): SGHAT, FQNNGV. The CDR3 has 12 residues. CDR3 sequence: CTSSFQAGEQFF. The DNA of the CDR3 is TGTACCAGCAGCTTCCAGGCGGGTGAGCAGTTCTTC.

The rearrangement links TRBV7-2 to TRBJ2-7; a weak D match, TRBD1 (6 bases). This CDR3 has 15 residues. With 5 bases removed from V and 5 bases from J, the gap between germline ends came to 19 bases. Germline lookup yields CDR1 SGHTA and CDR2 FQGNSA. The CDR3 sequence is CASSDPPTGADEQYF. The CDR3 coding sequence is TGTGCCAGCAGCGACCCCCCGACAGGAGCGGACGAGCAGTACTTC. Filled out from reference TRBV7-2 and TRBJ2-7, the complete variable domain reads GAGVSQSPSNKVTEKGKDVELRCDPISGHTALYWYRQSLGQGLEFLIYFQGNSAPDKSGLPSDRFSAERTGGSVSTLTIQRTQQEDSAVYLCASSDPPTGADEQYFGPGTRLTVT.

V usage is TRBV27 and J usage is TRBJ1-5, with no clear D. CDR3 length: 14 amino acids. Trimming removed 6 bases at V and 3 bases at J, with 12 bases between. Germline-derived CDR1 and CDR2 are MNHEY and SMNVEV (reference sequence). The CDR3 region has the DNA TGTGCCAGCAGCATGGTGGAAGCCAATCAGCCCCAGCATTTT. Protein: CASSMVEANQPQHF.

The rearrangement uses TRBV19 and TRBJ2-1, with 8 bases that match TRBD2. The CDR3 covers 14 residues. V shed 10 bases and J 8 bases; nucleotides not matched to a gene: 13. Germline V gene lookup returns CDR1 LNHDA and CDR2 SQIVND (reference sequence). The CDR3 spells CATNGLAGGDEQFF. CDR3 DNA: TGTGCCACCAATGGACTAGCCGGTGGGGATGAGCAGTTCTTC.

As regards this clonotype: Given a much more abundant clone one base away, this may be a read error. The chain carries TRBV7-2 and TRBJ2-3; 12 bases match TRBD2. Germline values: CDR1 SGHTA, CDR2 FQGNSA. The CDR3 extends over 18 amino acids. The chain's CDR3 is CANSLRLAGALRGDTQYF. CDR3 DNA: TGTGCCAACAGCCTCCGACTAGCGGGGGCACTACGTGGAGATACGCAGTATTTT.

CDR3 DNA: TGTGCCAGCAGTTACACCCCCCGGTTTGGCGCCAACAATGAGCAGTTCTTC. Its protein is CASSYTPRFGANNEQFF. The V and J genes are TRBV6-6 and TRBJ2-1; D call uncertain. Looked up from germline, CDR1 is MNHNY and CDR2 is SVGAGI (reference sequence). The CDR3 extends over 17 amino acids. Trimming took 2 bases from V and 5 from J, leaving 19 bases between them.

This chain uses TRBV4-3 with TRBJ1-1; D gene ambiguous. Germline-derived CDR1 and CDR2 are LGHNA and YSLEER. Trimming removed 0 bases at V and 1 base at J, with 9 bases between. This CDR3 region has 15 residues. The chain's CDR3 is CASSQDLIQNTEAFF. CDR3 sequence (DNA): TGCGCCAGCAGCCAAGATCTAATACAGAACACTGAAGCTTTCTTT.

A few counts support this clonotype. The rearrangement links TRBV6-2 or TRBV6-3 to TRBJ1-2; D gene uncertain. Germline V gene data show CDR1 as MNHEY and CDR2 as SVGEGT. The CDR3 consists of 12 residues. V lost 7 bases and J 8 bases, leaving 14 bases between the germline ends. Here the CDR3 reads CASTDWAGGYTF. The CDR3 DNA follows: TGTGCCAGCACTGACTGGGCGGGAGGCTACACCTTC.

On this clonotype: The junction and the germline gene differ at one end; a read error may be behind it. V gene TRBV13 combines with J gene TRBJ2-1, with 8 bases lining up with TRBD2. The germline V gene has CDR1 PRHDT and CDR2 FYEKMQ (reference sequence). This CDR3 is built from 15 residues. CDR3: CTSSLRGGAGGEQFF. CDR3 bases: TGTACCAGCAGCCTGAGGGGCGGGGCGGGGGGTGAGCAGTTCTTC.

Notes on this clonotype: A read error may be the cause here, since a much bigger clone is one base away. In DNA form, the CDR3 reads TGTGCCAACAGCCCCAGACAGTTCTACGAGCAGTACGTC. Encoded protein: CANSPRQFYEQYV. The chain has TRBV6-6 and TRBJ2-7; a possible D gene is TRBD1 (5 bases). CDR3 length equals 13 residues. Germline CDR1 MNHNY, CDR2 SVGAGI (reference sequence). V gave up 10 bases and J gave up 3 bases, with 16 bases separating them.

J is TRBJ1-2 and V is TRBV5-4, with D hard to call. CDR1 SGHNT and CDR2 YYREEE come from the germline V gene (reference sequence). V lost 4 bases and J lost 4, with 17 bases in between. CDR3 length: 15 amino acids. CDR3 nucleotide sequence: TGTGCCAGCAGCCCGGCCGCCCCTCCGAGCTATGGCTACACCTTC. Its translation: CASSPAAPPSYGYTF.

This clonotype was picked up a small number of times. The chain employs TRBV19 and TRBJ2-1; D uncertain. Germline values: CDR1 LNHDA, CDR2 SQIVND (reference sequence). The CDR3 consists of 16 residues. V shed 5 bases and J shed 9 bases, with 23 bases lying between them. The CDR3 spells CASSSRPGVRRGEQFF. The CDR3 nucleotides read TGTGCCAGTAGTTCTAGACCAGGCGTTAGGAGAGGTGAGCAGTTCTTC.

The chain is built from TRBV2 and TRBJ1-6, with a weak D call TRBD1 (5 bases). The CDR3 loop spans 13 amino acids. The V gene lost 8 bases and the J gene lost 7 bases, with 12 bases spanning the gap. CDR1 is SNHLY and CDR2 is FYNNEI in the germline V gene. The chain's CDR3 is CASLYGGNSPLHF. For the CDR3, the DNA is TGTGCCAGCCTATATGGGGGAAATTCACCCCTCCACTTT.

Turning to this clonotype: This may be a read error: a much more frequent sequence differs by one nucleotide. This chain links TRBV7-6 with TRBJ1-5, with D possibly TRBD1 on 5 matching bases. The CDR3 covers 15 residues. Germline V lookup: CDR1 SGHVS, CDR2 FNYEAQ. The chain's CDR3 is CASRSQLGADQAQHF. The DNA for the CDR3 is TGTGCCAGCAGATCACAGCTTGGGGCCGATCAGGCCCAGCATTTT.